These 29 T cell receptor beta chains originate from one sample sequenced in a study of patients and donors after allogeneic stem cell transplantation. TCRdb ran MiXCR on the RT-PCR reads and lists one entry per CDR3 protein. The data contain about 960,000 distinct CDR3 sequences, under 20% of them singletons. Specimen: blood, either unsorted or a sorted T cell fraction (not recorded which). Receptors originate from a human donor who was either an allogeneic HSCT recipient or a stem cell or donor lymphocyte infusion donor (not recorded which). It is not recorded whose cells these are; they may come from a transplant donor.

This clonotype has a handful of counts. The rearrangement links TRBV5-5 to TRBJ1-1; D is perhaps TRBD1 (6 bases). The CDR3 has 15 residues. Trimming removed 4 bases from V and 1 base from J, with 14 bases in between. CDR1 SGHKS and CDR2 YYEKEE come from the germline V gene (reference sequence). The chain's CDR3 is CASSLDSRKNTEAFF. The CDR3 coding sequence is TGTGCCAGCAGCCTGGACAGTCGAAAGAACACTGAAGCTTTCTTT.

This clonotype has a single count. This rearrangement joins TRBV7-9 to TRBJ2-1; 7 bases match TRBD2. The CDR3 has 14 amino acids. CDR1 and CDR2 (germline): SEHNR, FQNEAQ (reference sequence). With 5 bases clipped from V and 7 bases from J, the junction kept 8 bases outside the gene matches. CDR3 nucleotides: TGTGCCAGCAGCCCGCGCCCTAGCGGTAATGAGCAGTTCTTC. This encodes CASSPRPSGNEQFF. Looking up the rest from reference TRBV7-9 and TRBJ2-1 gives the full variable domain: DTGVSQNPRHKITKRGQNVTFRCDPISEHNRLYWYRQTLGQGPEFLTYFQNEAQLEKSRLLSDRFSAERPKGSFSTLEIQRTEQGDSAMYLCASSPRPSGNEQFFGPGTRLTVL.

The sample holds a few counts of this clonotype. The V call is TRBV4-2, the J call TRBJ2-7; D not resolved. Trimming removed 4 bases at V and 3 bases at J, with 16 bases between. The CDR3 runs 15 residues. In germline, CDR1 is LGHNA, CDR2 YNFKEQ. The CDR3 reads CASSPSSGSGYEQYF. The DNA for the CDR3 is TGTGCCAGCAGCCCTTCGTCGGGCTCAGGCTACGAGCAGTACTTC.

The V and J genes are TRBV25-1 and TRBJ2-1, with TRBD2 matching over 8 bases. The CDR3 has 11 residues. Per germline, CDR1 MGHDK and CDR2 SYGVNS. With 4 bases clipped from V and 13 bases from J, the junction kept 3 bases outside the gene matches. The CDR3 nucleotides read TGTGCCAGCAGTGCCAGCGGGGGTCAGTTCTTC. This sequence encodes CASSASGGQFF.

V usage is TRBV10-3 and J usage is TRBJ2-1; D possibly corresponds to TRBD2 (6 bases). This CDR3 spans 14 amino acids. In germline, CDR1 is ENHRY, CDR2 SYGVKD. Trimming took off 10 bases at V and 0 bases at J, with 13 bases between the two ends. The CDR3 DNA is TGTGCCACAAGGGAGGACATCTCCTACAATGAGCAGTTCTTC. This sequence encodes CATREDISYNEQFF.

The V and J genes are TRBV9 and TRBJ2-5; perhaps TRBD2 as D (6 bases). V was pared by 2 bases and J by 6 bases, with 20 bases between. The CDR3 extends over 16 amino acids. The V gene's germline CDR1 is SGDLS and CDR2 YYNGEE. CDR3 region: CASSVDGGKGGKTQYF. For the CDR3, the DNA is TGTGCCAGCAGCGTGGACGGCGGGAAAGGAGGGAAGACCCAGTACTTC.

This clonotype was observed a handful of times. The chain uses TRBV19 and TRBJ1-5; D may be TRBD1 (5 bases). V dropped 1 base and J dropped 1 base, with 11 bases sitting between them. The germline CDR1 and CDR2 sequences are LNHDA and SQIVND (reference sequence). This CDR3 is 16 amino acids long. The CDR3 DNA follows: TGTGCCAGTAGTATAGGAGGAGGGGCCAGCAATCAGCCCCAGCATTTT. This codes for CASSIGGGASNQPQHF.

This clonotype came up a few times. This chain joins TRBV6-5 and TRBJ2-5; D gene ambiguous. The CDR3 sequence is 13 residues long. V dropped 0 bases and J dropped 2 bases, with 4 bases sitting between them. Germline assignment: CDR1 MNHEY and CDR2 SVGAGI. Here the CDR3 DNA reads TGTGCCAGCAGTTACTCACAGCAAGAGACCCAGTACTTC. Residues: CASSYSQQETQYF.

The chain carries TRBV7-8 and TRBJ1-2, with D possibly matching TRBD1 (6 bases). V was cut by 5 bases and J by 2 bases, with 18 bases left in between. Germline V gives CDR1 SGHVS, CDR2 FQNEAQ. This CDR3 has 16 residues. The CDR3: CASSVGGGGANYGYTF. In nucleotides, the CDR3 is TGTGCCAGCAGCGTGGGGGGAGGGGGTGCAAACTATGGCTACACCTTC.

This clonotype was found a few times. The J gene is TRBJ2-7, the V gene TRBV9, with D perhaps matching TRBD2 (7 bases). This CDR3 is 15 amino acids long. Trimming removed 4 bases at V and 2 bases at J, with 16 bases between. Germline V lookup: CDR1 SGDLS, CDR2 YYNGEE. CDR3 in DNA: TGTGCCAGCAGCCGGAACGGCGGGGGCCCCTACGAGCAGTACTTC. This translates into CASSRNGGGPYEQYF.

This sequence joins TRBV5-1 and TRBJ2-3; D remains ambiguous. CDR1 is SGHRS and CDR2 is YFSETQ in the germline V gene. The CDR3 has 16 residues. V lost 1 base, J lost 0 bases, and 12 bases lay in between. The CDR3 sequence is CASSLPAAPSTDTQYF. The CDR3 region has the DNA TGCGCCAGCAGCTTGCCGGCAGCCCCTAGCACAGATACGCAGTATTTT.

V gene TRBV15 combines with J gene TRBJ2-7, with 8 positions matching TRBD1. CDR1 and CDR2 (germline): LNHNV, YYDKDF (reference sequence). With 0 bases clipped from V and 1 base from J, the junction kept 2 bases outside the gene matches. This CDR3 region has 15 residues. CDR3 protein: CATSRENRGSYEQYF. DNA for the CDR3: TGTGCCACCAGCAGAGAGAACAGGGGGTCCTACGAGCAGTACTTC.

The CDR3 DNA reads as TGTGCCAGCAGCCAAGGACTAGCGGGGACTAGCACAGATACGCAGTATTTT. Amino acids: CASSQGLAGTSTDTQYF. The chain employs TRBV14 and TRBJ2-3; 11 bases fit TRBD2. CDR3 length equals 17 residues. Germline V gives CDR1 SGHDN, CDR2 FVKESK. Trimming removed 1 base from V and 0 bases from J; junction bases left unmatched: 3.

The chain links TRBV7-2 to TRBJ2-5, with TRBD2 matching 8 bases. The V segment lost 4 bases and the J segment 4 bases; nucleotides outside the gene matches: 14. Germline CDR1 and CDR2: SGHTA and FQGNSA. The CDR3 is 17 residues long. Written as DNA, the CDR3 is TGTGCCAGCAGCTCCATATCGGGGGGGCTCGATTCAGAGACCCAGTACTTC. The encoded protein is CASSSISGGLDSETQYF.

Only a few counts were recorded for this clonotype. The chain links TRBV12-3 or TRBV12-4 to TRBJ2-1; D gene unclear. Trimming took 2 bases from V and 5 from J, leaving 16 bases between them. The CDR3 extends over 16 amino acids. In nucleotides, the CDR3 is TGTGCCAGCAGTTTATTTCACGTGGACGTTGACAATGAGCAGTTCTTC. Translated: CASSLFHVDVDNEQFF.

This clonotype occurred a few times. The chain has TRBV13 and TRBJ2-5; 12 nucleotides line up with TRBD2. The CDR3 loop spans 15 amino acids. Germline CDR1 PRHDT, CDR2 FYEKMQ (reference sequence). The junction had 12 bases not matched to a gene; V was cut back by 5 bases and J by 11 bases. The CDR3 loop is CASSAMTSGGACQYF. CDR3 bases: TGTGCCAGCAGCGCGATGACTAGCGGGGGCGCGTGTCAGTACTTC.

This clonotype was seen only a few times. The chain couples TRBV15 to TRBJ1-4; D is uncertain. Trimming removed 0 bases at V and 7 bases at J, with 18 bases between. The germline V gene has CDR1 LNHNV and CDR2 YYDKDF (reference sequence). The CDR3 has 17 residues. CDR3 bases: TGTGCCACCAGCAGAGATGGGCGGATATCTAATGGTGAAAAACTGTTTTTT. Protein product: CATSRDGRISNGEKLFF.

This clonotype was seen only a few times. The genes are TRBV5-5 and TRBJ2-3, with D tentatively TRBD1 (6 bases). The CDR3 has 15 amino acids. CDR1 and CDR2 from the germline V gene are SGHKS and YYEKEE (reference sequence). Trimming left V 1 base short and J 4 bases short, with 13 bases between. CDR3 residues: CASSLSGVFADTQYF. The CDR3, as DNA: TGTGCCAGCAGCTTGTCAGGGGTCTTTGCAGATACGCAGTATTTT.

In the case of this clonotype: A read error may account for a junction end that differs from germline. The chain carries TRBV11-2 and TRBJ2-5; D is possibly TRBD1 (5 bases). Germline assignment: CDR1 SGHAT and CDR2 FQNNGV. The CDR3 has 15 residues. For the CDR3, the DNA is TGTCCCAGCAGCTTAGGGCAGGGAATCCAAGAGACCCAGTACTTC. Its protein is CPSSLGQGIQETQYF.

The genes are TRBV6-1 and TRBJ2-7; D is possibly TRBD1 (6 bases). This CDR3 has 15 residues. CDR1 and CDR2 (germline): MNHNS, SASEGT. Trimming cost V 3 bases and J 3 bases, with 15 bases left between them. The CDR3 spells CASSDEGTLVYEQYF. DNA for the CDR3: TGTGCCAGCAGTGACGAAGGGACACTCGTCTACGAGCAGTACTTC.

This clonotype has more than one count but fewer than ten. V is TRBV5-5 and J is TRBJ1-3, with D possibly matching TRBD1 (6 bases). In germline, CDR1 is SGHKS, CDR2 YYEKEE (reference sequence). The CDR3 runs 13 residues. Trimming cost V 5 bases and J 4 bases, with 10 bases left between them. The CDR3: CASRNTGGNTIYF. CDR3 in DNA: TGTGCCAGCAGGAATACAGGGGGAAACACCATATATTTT.

This clonotype was counted a single time. The chain has TRBV27 and TRBJ2-7; tentative D call: TRBD2 (5 bases). The germline V gene has CDR1 MNHEY and CDR2 SMNVEV (reference sequence). Trimming shortened V by 6 bases and J by 7 bases, and 13 bases separated the two germline ends. The CDR3 sequence is 12 residues long. In DNA, the CDR3 is TGTGCCAGCAGCCCAGCGACGGGGGAGCAGTACTTC. This encodes CASSPATGEQYF.

The genes are TRBV10-3 and TRBJ1-2; 8 bases line up with TRBD1. V lost 2 bases and J lost 7; bases outside the gene matches: 6. CDR1 and CDR2 from the germline V gene are ENHRY and SYGVKD. The CDR3 contains 14 residues. DNA for the CDR3: TGTGCCATCAGTGAGCCTGGACAGGGTATTGGCTACACCTTC. This codes for CAISEPGQGIGYTF.

This clonotype was counted only a few times. J is TRBJ2-1 and V is TRBV12-3 or TRBV12-4; D is perhaps TRBD2 (6 bases). The CDR3 length is 16 residues. Trimming cost V 3 bases and J 6 bases, with 18 bases left between them. This chain's CDR3 is CASSLVEGRSGNEQFF. The CDR3 nucleotides read TGTGCCAGCAGTTTGGTGGAGGGCCGATCCGGCAATGAGCAGTTCTTC.

The J gene is TRBJ2-3, the V gene TRBV5-1; D is undetermined. V shed 3 bases and J shed 5 bases, with 16 bases lying between them. From germline, CDR1 is SGHRS and CDR2 YFSETQ. The CDR3 spans 15 residues. The CDR3 here is CASSSTGRVGDTQYF. Written as DNA, the CDR3 is TGCGCCAGCAGCTCTACGGGCCGAGTCGGAGATACGCAGTATTTT. Variable domain in full (rest from reference TRBV5-1 and TRBJ2-3): KAGVTQTPRYLIKTRGQQVTLSCSPISGHRSVSWYQQTPGQGLQFLFEYFSETQRNKGNFPGRFSGRQFSNSRSEMNVSTLELGDSALYLCASSSTGRVGDTQYFGPGTRLTVL.

This chain joins TRBV7-2 and TRBJ1-6; TRBD1 agrees at 8 bases. The ends lost 8 bases at V and 4 bases at J; junction bases unmatched: 4. CDR1 is SGHTA and CDR2 is FQGNSA in the germline V gene. The length of the CDR3 is 14 residues. For the CDR3, the DNA is TGTGCCAGCTCGGGACAGGCATATAATTCACCCCTCCACTTT. It is translated as CASSGQAYNSPLHF.

A remark on this clonotype: A read error may explain this, as a much larger clone is one base away. V gene TRBV2 combines with J gene TRBJ1-5; D is unclear. Germline CDR1 SNHLY, CDR2 FYNNEI. This CDR3 spans 14 amino acids. Here the CDR3 DNA reads TGTGCCAGCAGTGATTGGGCCGGCAATCAGCCCCATCATTTT. Protein: CASSDWAGNQPHHF.

This chain links TRBV19 with TRBJ1-1, with 9 bases aligning to TRBD1. Trimming took 8 bases from V and 6 from J; bases not matched to a gene: 13. Per germline, CDR1 LNHDA and CDR2 SQIVND (reference sequence). CDR3 size: 15 residues. The CDR3 region has the DNA TGTGCCAGTCATTTTCCGGGACAGGGAGTGGCTGAAGCTTTCTTT. Its protein is CASHFPGQGVAEAFF.

This clonotype has more than one count but fewer than ten. The DNA for the CDR3 is TGTGCCAGCAGCGGGCTTAGTGGCCAAGAGACCCAGTACTTC. Translating it yields CASSGLSGQETQYF. The chain couples TRBV9 to TRBJ2-5; D not resolved. Deletions cut 3 bases from V and 1 base from J, with 10 bases between. Germline V lookup: CDR1 SGDLS, CDR2 YYNGEE. This CDR3 contains 14 residues. Together with reference TRBV9 and TRBJ2-5, the CDR3 gives the full variable domain: DSGVTQTPKHLITATGQRVTLRCSPRSGDLSVYWYQQSLDQGLQFLIQYYNGEERAKGNILERFSAQQFPDLHSELNLSSLELGDSALYFCASSGLSGQETQYFGPGTRLLVL.